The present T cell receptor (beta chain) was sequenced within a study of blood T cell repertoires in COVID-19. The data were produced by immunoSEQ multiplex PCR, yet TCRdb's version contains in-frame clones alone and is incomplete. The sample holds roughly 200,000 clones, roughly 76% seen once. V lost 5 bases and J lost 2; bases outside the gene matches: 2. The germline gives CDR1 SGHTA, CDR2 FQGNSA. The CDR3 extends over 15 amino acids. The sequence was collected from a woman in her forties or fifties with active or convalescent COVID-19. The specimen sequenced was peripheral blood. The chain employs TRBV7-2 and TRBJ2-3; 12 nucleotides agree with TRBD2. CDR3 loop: CASSRTSGATDTQYF. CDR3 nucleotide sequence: TGTGCCAGCAGCCGGACTAGCGGGGCCACAGATACGCAGTATTTT.